This TCR beta chain is drawn from a study of a mutant IDH1 vaccine in newly diagnosed glioma. Across the study: Either 4-6 weeks after radiotherapy alone or alongside temozolomide, vaccination was begun. The treated group averaged approximately 42 years old and was roughly 62% male, roughly 38% female. Study findings and constraints: Pseudoprogression appears to have had no connection to changes in top peripheral T cell clonotypes.

The CDR3 length is 11 residues. Germline V gives CDR1 DFQATT, CDR2 SNEGSKA (reference sequence). The V and J ends lost 5 bases and 8 bases respectively, with 12 bases between them. Method: immunoSEQ multiplex PCR; TCRdb's copy keeps in-frame clones and lacks some. This table holds tens of thousands of clones, 78% found once. Time point indicated: week 23, last vaccination. Each vaccine dose was 300 ug of mutant IDH1 20-mer peptide, with topical imiquimod. Each donor presented with a new WHO grade 3 or 4 astrocytoma that tested IDH1-mutant and showed ATRX loss. Note on this clone: Its target is unknown.

The genes are TRBV20-1 and TRBJ1-1, with D perhaps matching TRBD1 (5 bases). The receptor's source is a woman aged 40 to 50 with glioma. Some clones in this sample may be carry-over from other donors' samples. The sequences come from PBMCs, collected from a glioma patient whose treatment included an IDH1 peptide vaccine. In DNA, the CDR3 is TGCAGTGCTCCTGACAGACTGGAAGCTTTCTTT. It is translated as CSAPDRLEAFF.